The 3 T cell receptor beta chains below come from one sample, sequenced in a study of metastatic and nonmetastatic thyroid tumors. Not a single patient had been given any form of treatment at any point before undergoing thyroid surgery. TCRdb reprocessed the PCR reads using MiXCR. In the table there are 20,000 to 25,000 clones, around 20% of which are singletons. The sample consisted of blood. These receptors came from a female donor with papillary thyroid cancer or a benign thyroid nodule (not recorded which). Some clones in this sample may be carry-over from other donors' samples.

This clone has at least ten counts. This chain connects TRBV13 to TRBJ2-6; D might be TRBD2 (6 bases). V was clipped by 8 bases and J by 0 bases, with 14 bases between them. CDR3 size: 16 residues. Germline loops: CDR1 PRHDT, CDR2 FYEKMQ (reference sequence). CDR3 sequence: CASRGDVDSGANVLTF. For the CDR3, the DNA is TGTGCCAGCCGCGGGGATGTCGACTCTGGGGCCAACGTCCTGACTTTC.

This clone showed up many times. The J gene is TRBJ2-3, the V gene TRBV28; D could derive from TRBD1 or TRBD2 (5 bases each). In germline, CDR1 is MDHEN, CDR2 SYDVKM. The CDR3 loop spans 15 amino acids. With 7 bases removed from V and 2 bases from J, the gap between germline ends came to 16 bases. CDR3 DNA: TGTGCCAGCACCCCCGGTGGGGGTAACACAGATACGCAGTATTTT. Its translation: CASTPGGGNTDTQYF.

The table lists this clone with many counts. The chain combines TRBV7-8 with TRBJ2-5; 9 bases match TRBD1. Germline CDR1 SGHVS, CDR2 FQNEAQ. Unmatched junction bases numbered 9, after V lost 5 bases and J lost 5 bases. The CDR3 loop spans 15 amino acids. The CDR3 reads CASSAKSGTGETQYF. The CDR3 DNA reads as TGTGCCAGCAGCGCAAAATCCGGGACAGGGGAGACCCAGTACTTC.